This T cell receptor (beta chain) came from a study of blood T cell repertoires in COVID-19. V lost 4 bases, J lost 7 bases, and 16 bases lay in between. This CDR3 region has 14 residues. Per the germline V gene, CDR1 is MDHEN and CDR2 is SYDVKM. TCRdb's table, derived via immunoSEQ multiplex PCR, lists solely in-frame clones and lacks some. The sample has around 260,000 clones, about 90% seen once. V gene TRBV28 combines with J gene TRBJ1-2; D is possibly TRBD1 (6 bases). The specimen sequenced was peripheral blood. This clonotype was obtained from a woman aged 50 to 65 with acute or convalescent COVID-19. CDR3 in amino acids: CASSSLQGVSGYTF. CDR3 DNA sequence: TGTGCCAGCAGTTCCCTACAGGGTGTGAGTGGCTACACCTTC.